This T cell receptor (beta chain) was obtained from a study of cytomegalovirus exposure and HLA in healthy donors. Primers for the PCR totalled 60 Vbeta and 13 Jbeta. Repertoires were generated with immunoSEQ multiplex PCR, while TCRdb's copy carries only in-frame clones and drops some. The table shows roughly 86,000 clones, with roughly 60% occurring only once. This clone has a handful of counts. The specimen sequenced was PBMCs. This sequence was found in a woman in her forties or fifties in good health and CMV-seropositive.

The CDR3 nucleotides are TGCGCCAGCAGCTTGGCCCCCGGGGGGGAAGCTTTCTTT. As protein: CASSLAPGGEAFF. The chain has TRBV5-1 and TRBJ1-1, with a tentative D call TRBD1 (5 bases). Deletions cut 0 bases from V and 8 bases from J, with 11 bases between. Germline V gene lookup returns CDR1 SGHRS and CDR2 YFSETQ. The CDR3 runs 13 residues.